A single sample is the source of the 8 T cell receptor beta chains below, sequenced in a study of molecular identifiers for immune sequencing clone quantification (dated by TCRdb to 2016 to 2019). The library was made by PCR. TCRdb shows the sequencer as Illumina HiSeq 4000. TCRdb reprocessed the public reads (quality trimming at Q25 with fastp, clone calling with MiXCR) and kept in-frame beta chains. Every distinct CDR3 protein forms one entry, paired with its most common genes and DNA. This sample holds fewer than 350,000 distinct CDR3 sequences; roughly a fifth were observed only once. Clones ranked in the top ten supply approximately 0.85% of the sample. The sample was naive CD8+ T cells from blood, with Jurkat cell RNA spiked in. Interpreted using the paper, the cell subset or site label stands for: FACS-sorted CD8+CD4-CCR7+CD45RA+ naive T cells. The source of these receptors is a human donor in good health. Some libraries in this study had Jurkat cell RNA spiked in.

The chain combines TRBV3-1 with TRBJ1-1; D not certain. Trimming left V 4 bases short and J 7 bases short, with 13 bases between. CDR3 length: 13 amino acids. Per germline, CDR1 LGHDT and CDR2 YNNKEL (reference sequence). The CDR3 DNA reads as TGTGCCAGCAGCCCCCCGGGCCTTGGTGAAGCTTTCTTT. Its translation: CASSPPGLGEAFF.

This clonotype was counted a few times. The rearrangement joins TRBV14 to TRBJ2-2, with 7 bases lining up with TRBD1. J was trimmed by 6 bases and V by 4 bases; bases with no gene match: 8. This CDR3 comprises 15 residues. The germline V gene has CDR1 SGHDN and CDR2 FVKESK. The CDR3 nucleotides read TGTGCCAGCAGCCCGACAGGGCTCTTTCCCGGGGAGCTGTTTTTT. It translates to CASSPTGLFPGELFF.

A note on this clonotype: Compared with germline, one end of the junction differs, possibly owing to a read error. The V gene is TRBV11-2, the J gene TRBJ2-1; D is tentatively TRBD1 or TRBD2 (5 bases each). Germline lookup yields CDR1 SGHAT and CDR2 FQNNGV. The CDR3 length is 13 residues. For the CDR3, the DNA is TGTGCCAGCAGCTTATGGGGGAGCAATGGGCAGTTCTTC. Translated: CASSLWGSNGQFF.

Comments on this clonotype: Given the absence of the conserved phenylalanine or tryptophan at the CDR3 end, a read error is likely. The chain uses TRBV19 and TRBJ2-5, with D tentatively TRBD1 (6 bases). Germline V gives CDR1 LNHDA, CDR2 SQIVND (reference sequence). V shed 9 bases and J shed 6 bases, with 17 bases lying between them. This CDR3 has 13 amino acids. The CDR3 DNA is TGTGCCAGGGAACAGGGACGGTTTAAGACCCAGTACCTC. Translation: CAREQGRFKTQYL.

Note on this clonotype: This may be a read error: a much more frequent sequence differs by one nucleotide. The chain carries TRBV27 and TRBJ1-1, with 8 positions matching TRBD1. J was trimmed by 9 bases and V by 3 bases; bases with no gene match: 12. Germline values: CDR1 MNHEY, CDR2 SMNVEV (reference sequence). The CDR3 contains 15 residues. The CDR3 sequence is CASSFLGQGDTKAFF. The CDR3 region has the DNA TGTGCCAGCAGTTTTTTAGGACAGGGCGATACTAAAGCTTTCTTT.

This clonotype showed up many times. The CDR3 region is CASSFWAGVYTDTQYF. CDR3 DNA sequence: TGTGCCAGCAGTTTTTGGGCGGGGGTTTACACAGATACGCAGTATTTT. The rearrangement joins TRBV12-3 or TRBV12-4 to TRBJ2-3; TRBD2 agrees at 7 bases. V lost 3 bases and J lost 2; bases outside the gene matches: 8. This CDR3 comprises 16 residues.

A note on this clonotype: A much bigger clone sits one base away, suggesting this may be a read error. The J gene is TRBJ2-7, the V gene TRBV7-9, with TRBD2 as a possible D gene (6 bases). This CDR3 has 15 amino acids. The germline V gene encodes CDR1 SEHNR and CDR2 FQNEAQ (reference sequence). Written as DNA, the CDR3 is TGTGCCAGCAGCTTAGCGGAGGGCCGAACTTACGGGCAGTACTTC. As protein: CASSLAEGRTYGQYF.

This clonotype was picked up many times. This rearrangement joins TRBV27 to TRBJ2-7; D gene ambiguous. This CDR3 is built from 13 residues. V lost 1 base, J lost 6 bases, and 10 bases lay in between. Germline CDR1 reads MNHEY; CDR2 reads SMNVEV (reference sequence). The CDR3 DNA follows: TGTGCCAGCAGTTTATGGTCAAGAGGCGAGCAGTACTTC. Translation: CASSLWSRGEQYF.